The next 30 T cell receptor beta chains were all read from a single sample in a study of T cells in Graves' hyperthyroidism and ophthalmopathy. RNA transcripts were the template for amplifying TCR beta CDR3 regions. An initial round of RT-PCR targeting the TCR CDR3 relied on the HTBI primer set. MiXCR was run by TCRdb on the multiplex PCR reads, yielding one entry per CDR3 protein. The profile shows hundreds of thousands of distinct CDR3 sequences, around 15% of them singletons. The specimen sequenced was blood. The receptors derive from a woman in her late teens or twenties with Graves' hyperthyroidism.

This clonotype was seen only a few times. The chain recombines TRBV12-3 or TRBV12-4 with TRBJ2-5, with 13 bases that match TRBD2. V shed 5 bases and J 13 bases; nucleotides not matched to a gene: 7. The CDR3 length is 13 residues. This chain's CDR3 is CASSRLAGGFRYF. The CDR3 DNA sequence: TGTGCCAGCAGTCGACTAGCGGGGGGCTTTAGGTACTTC.

For this clonotype: Just one base apart from a much larger clone, this may be a read error. This rearrangement joins TRBV11-2 to TRBJ1-1, with TRBD1 matching over 7 bases. The CDR3 is 15 amino acids. Germline loops: CDR1 SGHAT, CDR2 FQNNGV. After removal of 4 bases from V and 6 bases from J, the junction contained 11 bases not matched to a gene. CDR3 residues: CASSSEGARMSEAFF. Written as DNA, the CDR3 is TGTGCCAGCAGCTCCGAGGGGGCTAGAATGTCTGAAGCTTTCTTT.

This clonotype was counted at least ten times. This chain links TRBV12-3 or TRBV12-4 with TRBJ2-1; 8 bases are a match to TRBD2. The CDR3 has 16 amino acids. The V and J ends lost 5 bases and 3 bases, in that order; junction bases with no gene match: 9. The CDR3 DNA sequence: TGTGCCAGCAGTATCCTGACTAGCGTGTTCTACAATGAGCAGTTCTTC. It translates to CASSILTSVFYNEQFF.

This clonotype was recorded at least ten times. The chain links TRBV30 to TRBJ1-4, with D unclear. The CDR3 totals 13 residues. The germline V gene encodes CDR1 GTSNPN and CDR2 SVGIG (reference sequence). V lost 5 bases, J lost 5 bases, and 12 bases lay in between. The DNA of the CDR3 is TGTGCCTGGTGGGCTCCGTTAAATGAAAAACTGTTTTTT. Translated, it gives CAWWAPLNEKLFF.

There are a few counts of this clonotype. V usage is TRBV6-1 and J usage is TRBJ1-5, with D possibly TRBD1 on 5 matching bases. Trimming took 7 bases from V and 4 from J, leaving 20 bases between them. Germline V gene data show CDR1 as MNHNS and CDR2 as SASEGT. CDR3 length equals 16 residues. CDR3 residues: CASMKTGNLGNQPQHF. The CDR3 DNA reads TGTGCCAGCATGAAAACAGGTAACCTGGGAAATCAGCCCCAGCATTTT.

This clonotype was observed many times. The gene calls are TRBV11-2 and TRBJ2-3; TRBD2 matches at 8 bases. V dropped 5 bases and J dropped 0; count of bases not matched to a gene: 10. Looked up from germline, CDR1 is SGHAT and CDR2 is FQNNGV. The CDR3 covers 17 residues. The DNA of the CDR3 is TGTGCCAGCAGCCCCGGGACTAGGGGTCGGAGCACAGATACGCAGTATTTT. The encoded protein is CASSPGTRGRSTDTQYF.

This clonotype was detected ten times or more. This CDR3 reads CASRSGVNTEAFF. CDR3 sequence (DNA): TGTGCCAGCAGATCAGGGGTGAACACTGAAGCTTTCTTT. The chain joins TRBV11-2 to TRBJ1-1; D is possibly TRBD1 (6 bases). This CDR3 has 13 amino acids. The germline V gene encodes CDR1 SGHAT and CDR2 FQNNGV. Trimming left V 6 bases short and J 0 bases short, with 8 bases between.

In DNA form, the CDR3 reads TGTGCCAGCAGCCCCGGGACGTCAATGTTTGAAAAACTGTTTTTT. Its protein product is CASSPGTSMFEKLFF. V usage is TRBV3-1 and J usage is TRBJ1-4; perhaps TRBD1 as D (5 bases). CDR3 length equals 15 residues. Deletions cut 4 bases from V and 7 bases from J, with 16 bases between. Germline V gives CDR1 LGHDT, CDR2 YNNKEL (reference sequence). Full variable domain (remainder filled in from reference TRBV3-1 and TRBJ1-4): DTAVSQTPKYLVTQMGNDKSIKCEQNLGHDTMYWYKQDSKKFLKIMFSYNNKELIINETVPNRFSPKSPDKAHLNLHINSLELGDSAVYFCASSPGTSMFEKLFFGSGTQLSVL.

Ten or more counts support this clonotype. The chain carries TRBV7-2 and TRBJ2-3; no firm D call. The germline gives CDR1 SGHTA, CDR2 FQGNSA. There are 15 residues in the CDR3. Trimming stripped 1 base from V and 0 bases from J, with 8 bases between. In nucleotides, the CDR3 is TGTGCCAGCAGCTTAGTATCTAGTAGCACAGATACGCAGTATTTT. Translation gives CASSLVSSSTDTQYF.

V is TRBV6-1 and J is TRBJ1-6, with D tentatively TRBD1 (6 bases). Germline-derived CDR1 and CDR2 are MNHNS and SASEGT. V shed 3 bases and J shed 6 bases, with 9 bases lying between them. There are 14 residues in the CDR3. This CDR3 is CASSDWGANSPLHF. CDR3 DNA sequence: TGTGCCAGCAGTGACTGGGGGGCTAATTCACCCCTCCACTTT.

V gene TRBV6-9 combines with J gene TRBJ2-7; D may be TRBD2 (5 bases). V dropped 3 bases and J dropped 3 bases, with 9 bases sitting between them. CDR3 length: 13 amino acids. Germline V gene data show CDR1 as MNHGY and CDR2 as SVAAGI. CDR3 nucleotides: TGTGCCAGCAGTTACCAAGAGGGCTACGAGCAGTACTTC. Translation: CASSYQEGYEQYF.

This chain links TRBV4-1 with TRBJ2-5; no reliable D call. Germline V gene data show CDR1 as MGHRA and CDR2 as YSYEKL. V was shortened by 1 base and J by 7 bases, with 7 bases between the two germline ends. CDR3 length equals 12 residues. CDR3 sequence: CASSQGAGTQYF. The CDR3 coding sequence is TGCGCCAGCAGCCAAGGCGCCGGGACCCAGTACTTC.

This clonotype was detected only a few times. The chain is built from TRBV30 and TRBJ2-6; 10 bases align to TRBD1. Germline-derived CDR1 and CDR2 are GTSNPN and SVGIG (reference sequence). This CDR3 has 17 residues. Trimming at V came to 4 bases and at J to 3 bases, leaving 9 bases not matched to a gene. In DNA, the CDR3 is TGTGCCTGGACCCTACCGGGACAGGGGTATGGGGCCAACGTCCTGACTTTC. Its translation is CAWTLPGQGYGANVLTF.

This clonotype occurred a few times. The J gene is TRBJ2-4, the V gene TRBV27, with 7 bases fitting TRBD2. The V gene's germline CDR1 is MNHEY and CDR2 SMNVEV (reference sequence). After removal of 5 bases from V and 0 bases from J, the junction contained 7 bases not matched to a gene. CDR3 length: 16 amino acids. In DNA form, the CDR3 reads TGTGCCAGCAGTCGGCAGGGAGGGGTAGCCAAAAACATTCAGTACTTC. Amino acid sequence: CASSRQGGVAKNIQYF.

In its sample, this clonotype was seen a few times. One end of the junction varies from germline; a read error may be responsible. The CDR3 coding sequence is TGTGCCAGCGGTTACCCCTCAGGGGGTTTAAGGACTGAAGCTTTCTTT. This sequence encodes CASGYPSGGLRTEAFF. The chain couples TRBV6-6 to TRBJ1-1; 7 bases match TRBD1. CDR3 length: 16 amino acids. The V gene's germline CDR1 is MNHNY and CDR2 SVGAGI (reference sequence).

This clonotype appeared many times. The rearrangement uses TRBV7-9 and TRBJ2-6; no clear D gene. CDR1 is SEHNR, CDR2 FQNEAQ, per germline (reference sequence). Trimming removed 5 bases at V and 4 bases at J, with 12 bases between. The CDR3 covers 15 residues. DNA for the CDR3: TGTGCCAGCAGCCCCTTCACATCGGGGGCCAACGTCCTGACTTTC. Its translation: CASSPFTSGANVLTF.

This clonotype was counted ten times or more. The chain's CDR3 is CASSFSGGANEQFF. The DNA for the CDR3 is TGTGCCAGCAGCTTTAGCGGGGGGGCCAATGAGCAGTTCTTC. The chain links TRBV7-2 to TRBJ2-1; TRBD2 matches 11 bases. With V trimmed by 3 bases and J by 6 bases, 1 base remained unmatched. Germline V lookup: CDR1 SGHTA, CDR2 FQGNSA. The CDR3 extends over 14 amino acids.

The sample holds many counts of this clonotype. The chain is built from TRBV12-3 or TRBV12-4 and TRBJ2-1, with D maybe TRBD1 (5 bases). CDR3 size: 13 residues. Trimming took 2 bases from V and 8 from J, leaving 10 bases between them. The CDR3 reads CASSLWGSDEQFF. The CDR3 DNA follows: TGTGCCAGCAGTTTATGGGGCTCGGATGAGCAGTTCTTC.

Many counts were recorded for this clonotype. The V and J genes are TRBV15 and TRBJ2-3; 12 bases match TRBD2. Germline CDR1 reads LNHNV; CDR2 reads YYDKDF (reference sequence). This CDR3 has 15 residues. Trimming took 5 bases from V and 5 from J; bases not matched to a gene: 5. The DNA of the CDR3 is TGTGCCACCAGCGGCCGACTAGCGGGGGAAGATACGCAGTATTTT. The encoded protein is CATSGRLAGEDTQYF.

The chain is built from TRBV6-1 and TRBJ1-1, with D perhaps matching TRBD1 (6 bases). CDR1 is MNHNS and CDR2 is SASEGT in the germline V gene. Trimming took 6 bases from V and 4 from J, leaving 15 bases between them. The CDR3 length is 14 residues. The CDR3 here is CASSSTGWTTEAFF. The CDR3 coding sequence is TGTGCCAGCAGCTCGACAGGATGGACCACTGAAGCTTTCTTT.

The table lists this clonotype with many counts. The chain combines TRBV27 with TRBJ2-1; the match to TRBD2 covers 7 bases. This CDR3 has 16 amino acids. The V segment lost 3 bases and the J segment 1 base; nucleotides outside the gene matches: 6. Germline CDR1 MNHEY, CDR2 SMNVEV (reference sequence). CDR3 sequence (DNA): TGTGCCAGCAGTTTGAGAAGCGGGGCGTCCTACAATGAGCAGTTCTTC. As protein: CASSLRSGASYNEQFF.

This rearrangement joins TRBV27 to TRBJ2-4; the match to TRBD1 covers 7 bases. Germline V gene lookup returns CDR1 MNHEY and CDR2 SMNVEV (reference sequence). With 5 bases clipped from V and 0 bases from J, the junction kept 4 bases outside the gene matches. CDR3 length: 15 amino acids. Here the CDR3 reads CASSKGTVAKNIQYF. The CDR3 coding sequence is TGTGCCAGCAGTAAGGGGACAGTAGCCAAAAACATTCAGTACTTC.

The V and J genes are TRBV12-3 or TRBV12-4 and TRBJ2-7; D perhaps matches TRBD2 (6 bases). This CDR3 is built from 14 residues. V shed 4 bases and J shed 3 bases, with 13 bases lying between them. In DNA, the CDR3 is TGTGCCAGCAGTTCCTTGACTAGGAACTACGAGCAGTACTTC. Protein: CASSSLTRNYEQYF.

The V gene is TRBV12-3 or TRBV12-4, the J gene TRBJ2-2, with D perhaps matching TRBD2 (6 bases). Trimming removed 4 bases from V and 5 bases from J, with 11 bases in between. The CDR3 spans 14 residues. Here the CDR3 reads CASSSRLVTGELFF. The CDR3 bases are TGTGCCAGCAGTTCGAGACTAGTAACCGGGGAGCTGTTTTTT.

The V and J genes are TRBV18 and TRBJ2-5, with a weak D call TRBD2 (5 bases). The germline CDR1 and CDR2 sequences are KGHSH and LQKENI. The CDR3 has 16 residues. V dropped 4 bases and J dropped 0 bases, with 15 bases sitting between them. The CDR3 DNA reads TGTGCCAGCTCACAGACCCGTCCCGGGGACCAAGAGACCCAGTACTTC. It is translated as CASSQTRPGDQETQYF.

At least ten counts were recorded for this clonotype. The chain links TRBV28 to TRBJ1-1; no reliable D call. Trimming removed 4 bases from V and 0 bases from J, with 9 bases in between. Germline V gene data show CDR1 as MDHEN and CDR2 as SYDVKM. The CDR3 totals 14 residues. The CDR3 loop reads CASSYGRLNTEAFF. CDR3 coding DNA: TGTGCCAGCAGTTACGGACGGTTGAACACTGAAGCTTTCTTT.

A note on this clonotype: Just one base apart from a much larger clone, this may be a read error. This CDR3 is missing its conserved last phenylalanine or tryptophan, likely due to a read error. The J gene is TRBJ2-1, the V gene TRBV7-9; 10 positions match TRBD2. The CDR3 runs 18 residues. V lost 2 bases, J lost 4 bases, and 11 bases stayed unmatched. Looked up from germline, CDR1 is SEHNR and CDR2 is FQNEAQ (reference sequence). This chain's CDR3 is CASSLNSGGSPRYNEQFL. Here the CDR3 DNA reads TGTGCCAGCAGCTTAAATAGCGGGGGGTCTCCACGTTACAATGAGCAGTTCCTC.

Ten or more counts support this clonotype. CDR3 in amino acids: CASSSHRQGHRYNEQFF. CDR3 coding DNA: TGTGCCAGCAGTTCCCATAGACAGGGGCATCGCTACAATGAGCAGTTCTTC. This sequence joins TRBV28 and TRBJ2-1, with 8 bases aligning to TRBD1. The germline V gene has CDR1 MDHEN and CDR2 SYDVKM. With V trimmed by 4 bases and J by 3 bases, 11 bases remained unmatched. CDR3 length: 17 residues.

This clonotype was detected many times. V and J are TRBV7-9 and TRBJ2-1; D perhaps matches TRBD2 (5 bases). CDR1 and CDR2 (germline): SEHNR, FQNEAQ (reference sequence). Trimming pared 5 bases from V and 4 bases from J, leaving 21 bases between. The CDR3 consists of 17 residues. This CDR3 reads CASSPPATTRRYNEQFF. CDR3 bases: TGTGCCAGCAGCCCTCCTGCGACTACGCGCCGGTACAATGAGCAGTTCTTC.

This clonotype was observed many times. The chain uses TRBV6-1 and TRBJ2-3; D gene unclear. Per germline, CDR1 MNHNS and CDR2 SASEGT. V was pared by 5 bases and J by 1 base, with 13 bases between. The CDR3 sequence is 15 residues long. The CDR3 DNA sequence: TGTGCCAGCAGTTCCCTCCAGGCGGGCACAGATACGCAGTATTTT. It specifies CASSSLQAGTDTQYF.